The 17 T cell receptor beta chains below were found in one sample sequenced in a study of Graves' ophthalmopathy and Graves' hyperthyroidism (dated by TCRdb to between 2018 and 2020). Data came from an Illumina HiSeq 2000. For repertoire sequencing, the TCR beta CDR3 regions were amplified from RNA transcripts. The first round of RT-PCR was done with HTBI primers and the Qiagen OneStep RT-PCR kit, and was followed by a second round of multiplex PCR, then size selection and purification. In TCRdb, the public reads were trimmed at Q25 with fastp and aligned with MiXCR, with productive beta chains retained. Each record represents a unique CDR3 protein, reported with the most common genes and DNA among its rows. The sample includes approximately 330,000 distinct CDR3 sequences, with about 17% observed a single time. Approximately 13% of the sample lies in the top ten. Sequenced: peripheral blood. Receptors were obtained from an adult man with Graves' ophthalmopathy.

This clonotype was counted many times. The chain carries TRBV2 and TRBJ2-7; 13 bases align to TRBD2. V lost 2 bases to trimming and J lost 5 bases; unmatched junction nucleotides: 18. This CDR3 is built from 20 residues. Germline CDR1 SNHLY, CDR2 FYNNEI. The CDR3 DNA reads as TGTGCCAGCAGTGAATTTACTAGCGGGAGGGCCCGAATACGGGGGGACGAGCAGTACTTC. Amino acid sequence: CASSEFTSGRARIRGDEQYF.

This clonotype was seen at least ten times. J is TRBJ1-5 and V is TRBV12-3 or TRBV12-4; a weak D match, TRBD1 (5 bases). This CDR3 has 14 residues. Trimming removed 2 bases at V and 6 bases at J, with 11 bases between. CDR3 coding DNA: TGTGCCAGCAGTTTATCAGGGCGCGCTCAGCCCCAGCATTTT. This encodes CASSLSGRAQPQHF.

This clonotype showed up just a few times. The chain carries TRBV6-1 and TRBJ2-2, with TRBD1 as a possible D gene (5 bases). The germline V and J ends were trimmed by 6 bases and 3 bases, with 11 bases remaining between them. This CDR3 has 14 amino acids. Germline CDR1 reads MNHNS; CDR2 reads SASEGT. This chain's CDR3 is CASSRVFDTGELFF. The CDR3 DNA follows: TGTGCCAGCAGCAGGGTGTTCGACACCGGGGAGCTGTTTTTT.

The chain has TRBV6-1 and TRBJ1-6; 8 bases agree with TRBD1. Germline V CDR1 and CDR2: MNHNS, SASEGT. The CDR3 is made up of 15 amino acids. Losses at the gene ends were 11 bases for V and 7 bases for J; bases not matched to a gene: 13. CDR3 region: CAVLRGQGGNSPLHF. The CDR3 coding sequence is TGTGCCGTACTCAGGGGGCAAGGAGGGAATTCACCCCTCCACTTT.

This clonotype was counted many times. V is TRBV30 and J is TRBJ2-2, with TRBD2 matching over 8 bases. The CDR3 loop spans 17 amino acids. Germline V gene sequence: CDR1 GTSNPN, CDR2 SVGIG (reference sequence). The V segment lost 2 bases and the J segment 4 bases; nucleotides outside the gene matches: 12. The CDR3 bases are TGTGCCTGGAGTCGGTCCGTTAGCGGGATAGGCACCGGGGAGCTGTTTTTT. Protein product: CAWSRSVSGIGTGELFF.

About this clonotype: This could be a read error, since a much larger clone is one nucleotide away. The V call is TRBV20-1, the J call TRBJ1-5; 7 bases map to TRBD1. V was pared by 2 bases and J by 2 bases, with 15 bases of the junction left unmatched. This CDR3 has 18 residues. Germline V gives CDR1 DFQATT, CDR2 SNEGSKA (reference sequence). The CDR3 spells CSARSRGTAYICNQPQHF. The DNA of the CDR3 is TGCAGTGCTAGATCCAGGGGGACCGCTTATATCTGCAATCAGCCCCAGCATTTT.

The rearrangement joins TRBV6-1 to TRBJ1-1, with 7 bases fitting TRBD1. CDR3 size: 15 residues. The J segment lost 1 base and the V segment lost 5 bases, leaving 7 bases of the junction unmatched. Germline CDR1 MNHNS, CDR2 SASEGT. The CDR3 reads CASSLNRGGNTEAFF. CDR3 sequence (DNA): TGTGCCAGCAGTCTCAACAGGGGCGGGAACACTGAAGCTTTCTTT.

The CDR3 spells CASSSSGRWAYEQYF. As DNA, the CDR3 is TGTGCCAGCAGTTCGAGCGGGAGGTGGGCTTACGAGCAGTACTTC. The genes are TRBV28 and TRBJ2-7; 9 nucleotides agree with TRBD2. The CDR3 runs to 15 residues. V shed 4 bases and J 4 bases; nucleotides not matched to a gene: 8. Germline V gene data show CDR1 as MDHEN and CDR2 as SYDVKM.

This clonotype was counted at least ten times. CDR3 sequence reads: CASSRGLAGGSSYEQYF. The CDR3 nucleotides are TGTGCCAGCAGCCGCGGACTAGCGGGGGGGAGCTCCTACGAGCAGTACTTC. The rearrangement joins TRBV6-5 to TRBJ2-7, with 15 bases aligning to TRBD2. The CDR3 is 17 amino acids. The trim removed 6 bases at V and 0 bases at J, leaving 6 bases unmatched. Germline V gene data show CDR1 as MNHEY and CDR2 as SVGAGI.

This clonotype was recorded many times. The rearrangement links TRBV4-3 to TRBJ2-7; TRBD2 might be the D (5 bases). The length of the CDR3 is 15 residues. Germline V gene lookup returns CDR1 LGHNA and CDR2 YSLEER. V was clipped by 0 bases and J by 2 bases, with 11 bases between them. The CDR3 bases are TGCGCCAGCAGCCAAGATAGGGAAGCGGCCTACGAGCAGTACTTC. It specifies CASSQDREAAYEQYF.

The chain carries TRBV2 and TRBJ2-1; possible D gene TRBD1, 6 bases. CDR3 length equals 15 residues. V was cut by 4 bases and J by 5 bases, with 15 bases left in between. Germline CDR1 and CDR2: SNHLY and FYNNEI. CDR3 protein: CASSVGLGGNNEQFF. Written as DNA, the CDR3 is TGTGCCAGCAGTGTTGGGCTAGGGGGAAACAATGAGCAGTTCTTC.

This clonotype appeared many times. The chain employs TRBV4-1 and TRBJ1-2, with 7 bases lining up with TRBD1. Per germline, CDR1 MGHRA and CDR2 YSYEKL. The CDR3 is 14 residues long. V lost 1 base to trimming and J lost 8 bases; unmatched junction nucleotides: 7. CDR3 loop: CASSQGGRGGGYTF. CDR3 bases: TGCGCCAGCAGCCAAGGTGGCAGGGGGGGCGGCTACACCTTC.

This clonotype was seen repeatedly, ten times or more. The rearrangement uses TRBV6-5 and TRBJ2-4, with a tentative D call TRBD2 (5 bases). The CDR3 extends over 17 amino acids. Germline CDR1 MNHEY, CDR2 SVGAGI. Deletions cut 7 bases from V and 2 bases from J, with 21 bases between. CDR3 loop: CASTGKPGVWSKNIQYF. The DNA of the CDR3 is TGTGCCAGCACCGGGAAACCCGGCGTGTGGTCCAAAAACATTCAGTACTTC.

This clonotype was found many times. V usage is TRBV7-9 and J usage is TRBJ1-5; D is uncertain. Trimming stripped 6 bases from V and 4 bases from J, with 10 bases between. The CDR3 totals 13 residues. The V gene's germline CDR1 is SEHNR and CDR2 FQNEAQ (reference sequence). The CDR3 reads CASRPHINQPQHF. The CDR3 DNA reads TGTGCCAGCAGGCCCCATATAAATCAGCCCCAGCATTTT.

This clonotype was seen ten or more times. V and J are TRBV6-1 and TRBJ1-2; 10 bases fit TRBD1. Germline CDR1 is MNHNS and CDR2 is SASEGT. The CDR3 runs 14 residues. Trimming at V came to 6 bases and at J to 8 bases, leaving 9 bases not matched to a gene. In DNA, the CDR3 is TGTGCCAGCAGGCGGAGACAGGGGGCTGGCGGCTACACCTTC. It is translated as CASRRRQGAGGYTF.

This clonotype was detected once. The V gene is TRBV6-1, the J gene TRBJ1-1; 11 nucleotides line up with TRBD1. Trimming cost V 6 bases and J 4 bases; bases outside gene matches: 7. The CDR3 extends over 15 amino acids. CDR1 is MNHNS and CDR2 is SASEGT in the germline V gene. In DNA form, the CDR3 reads TGTGCCAGCAGACCGGGACAGGGGGGTTTCACTGAAGCTTTCTTT. Protein sequence: CASRPGQGGFTEAFF.

This clonotype was detected many times. V and J are TRBV6-2 or TRBV6-3 and TRBJ2-5; 9 nucleotides line up with TRBD1. V lost 6 bases and J lost 7; bases outside the gene matches: 9. Looked up from germline, CDR1 is MNHEY and CDR2 is SVGEGT. The length of the CDR3 is 14 residues. The CDR3 DNA reads as TGTGCCAGCAGCCAACACAGGGGGCAGGGGACCCAGTACTTC. Amino acid sequence: CASSQHRGQGTQYF.